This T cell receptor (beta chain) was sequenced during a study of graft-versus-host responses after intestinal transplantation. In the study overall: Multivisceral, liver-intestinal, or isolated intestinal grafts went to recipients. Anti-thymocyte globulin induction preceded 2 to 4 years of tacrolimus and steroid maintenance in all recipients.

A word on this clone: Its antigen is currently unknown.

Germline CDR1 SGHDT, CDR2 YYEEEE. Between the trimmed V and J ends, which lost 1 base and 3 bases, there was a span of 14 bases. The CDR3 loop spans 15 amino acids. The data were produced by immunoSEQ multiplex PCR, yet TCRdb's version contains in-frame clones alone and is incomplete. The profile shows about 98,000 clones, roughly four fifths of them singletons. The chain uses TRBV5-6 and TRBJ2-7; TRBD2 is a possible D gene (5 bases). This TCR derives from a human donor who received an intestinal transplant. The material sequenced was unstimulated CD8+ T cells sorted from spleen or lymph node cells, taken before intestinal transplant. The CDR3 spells CASSLPDGGLYEQYF. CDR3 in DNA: TGTGCCAGCAGCTTGCCGGACGGCGGGCTCTACGAGCAGTACTTC.